These 15 T cell receptor beta chains originate from one sample sequenced in a study of blood T cells in healthy people across ages. The second PCR ran roughly 6 to 11 cycles with a sample-barcoded 5' primer and J-beta primers. Each CDR3 protein gets one entry after TCRdb re-called the 5' RACE reads with MiXCR. The data hold hundreds of thousands of distinct CDR3 sequences, with around half observed a single time. The sample consisted of blood. The receptors originated from an older woman in good health.

The V call is TRBV14, the J call TRBJ2-3; tentatively, D is TRBD1 (6 bases). Germline assignment: CDR1 SGHDN and CDR2 FVKESK. V lost 5 bases to trimming and J lost 4 bases, with 13 bases between them. The CDR3 runs to 14 residues. The CDR3 region is CASSTGTGPDTQYF. The DNA for the CDR3 is TGTGCCAGCAGCACCGGAACAGGGCCAGATACGCAGTATTTT.

The chain couples TRBV7-2 to TRBJ1-2; a possible D gene is TRBD1 (5 bases). The V end was cut by 5 bases, the J end by 5 bases, with 12 bases between. The length of the CDR3 is 13 residues. CDR1 SGHTA and CDR2 FQGNSA come from the germline V gene. This chain's CDR3 is CASSRDDLYGYTF. CDR3 coding DNA: TGTGCCAGCAGCCGGGACGACCTATATGGCTACACCTTC. The whole variable domain, filled in from reference TRBV7-2 and TRBJ1-2, reads GAGVSQSPSNKVTEKGKDVELRCDPISGHTALYWYRQSLGQGLEFLIYFQGNSAPDKSGLPSDRFSAERTGGSVSTLTIQRTQQEDSAVYLCASSRDDLYGYTFGSGTRLTVV.

The chain is built from TRBV7-9 and TRBJ2-1, with TRBD2 matching 7 bases. From germline, CDR1 is SEHNR and CDR2 FQNEAQ (reference sequence). V was clipped by 5 bases and J by 8 bases; unmatched bases: 18. The CDR3 loop spans 17 amino acids. CDR3 nucleotide sequence: TGTGCCAGCAGCACCCAGTGGGGGGAGGGCCCAAAATATGAGCAGTTCTTC. As protein: CASSTQWGEGPKYEQFF.

About this clonotype: Mismatch with germline at one junction end may stem from a read error. The rearrangement links TRBV5-1 to TRBJ2-1; D perhaps matches TRBD2 (6 bases). The CDR3 runs to 15 residues. Looked up from germline, CDR1 is SGHRS and CDR2 is YFSETQ. The CDR3 loop is CAGSFSGSLYNEQFF. CDR3 coding DNA: TGCGCCGGCAGCTTTTCCGGGAGCCTCTACAATGAGCAGTTCTTC.

The CDR3 bases are TGTGCCAGCAGTTTTGCGGGACACACCGGGGAGCTGTTTTTT. This gives the protein CASSFAGHTGELFF. The V and J genes are TRBV28 and TRBJ2-2, with TRBD2 as a possible D gene (6 bases). In germline, CDR1 is MDHEN, CDR2 SYDVKM. CDR3 length equals 14 residues. Trimming took off 3 bases at V and 3 bases at J, with 8 bases between the two ends.

The chain joins TRBV20-1 to TRBJ2-5; 9 positions agree with TRBD2. The CDR3 runs 14 residues. With V trimmed by 5 bases and J by 4 bases, 8 bases remained unmatched. Germline V lookup: CDR1 DFQATT, CDR2 SNEGSKA (reference sequence). The CDR3: CSASRPSGVETQYF. The CDR3, as DNA: TGCAGTGCTTCCAGACCTAGCGGGGTAGAGACCCAGTACTTC.

In regard to this clonotype: With a much larger clone just one base away, this may be a read error. This sequence joins TRBV29-1 and TRBJ2-7; maybe TRBD2 (6 bases). TRBJ2-5 explains the end of the DNA better; the J call may be wrong. The CDR3 consists of 14 residues. Germline V lookup: CDR1 SQVTM, CDR2 ANQGSEA. The CDR3 spells CSVDDGGAGETQYF. Here the CDR3 DNA reads TGCAGCGTTGACGACGGAGGGGCTGGAGAGACCCAGTACTTC.

This clonotype was observed at least ten times. V usage is TRBV20-1 and J usage is TRBJ2-7; either TRBD1 or TRBD2 may fit D (5 bases each). Deletions cut 6 bases from V and 7 bases from J, with 19 bases between. Germline V gene lookup returns CDR1 DFQATT and CDR2 SNEGSKA (reference sequence). The CDR3 is 13 residues long. CDR3 sequence (DNA): TGCAGTGCCCGCTACTCCGGGACGGGGGAGCAGTACTTC. Translating it yields CSARYSGTGEQYF.

This clonotype was seen a handful of times. The chain employs TRBV25-1 and TRBJ1-2, with D unclear. Germline assignment: CDR1 MGHDK and CDR2 SYGVNS. This CDR3 comprises 14 residues. V lost 2 bases and J 2 bases, leaving 9 bases between the germline ends. CDR3 amino acids: CASSEQAPNYGYTF. CDR3 bases: TGTGCCAGCAGTGAACAGGCACCAAACTATGGCTACACCTTC.

The chain has TRBV7-2 and TRBJ2-1; D remains unclear. CDR1 and CDR2 from the germline V gene are SGHTA and FQGNSA. The V end lost 2 bases, the J end lost 6 bases, and 17 bases lay between the germline ends. The CDR3 length is 16 residues. The CDR3 reads CASSLLVVVARNEQFF. CDR3 nucleotides: TGTGCCAGCAGCTTACTCGTGGTAGTGGCCCGCAATGAGCAGTTCTTC.

This clonotype has a handful of counts. V is TRBV5-8 and J is TRBJ2-1, with 7 bases aligning to TRBD1. This CDR3 has 15 residues. V lost 4 bases to trimming and J lost 2 bases; unmatched junction nucleotides: 6. CDR1 SGHTS and CDR2 YDEGEE come from the germline V gene. CDR3 sequence: CASSPDRDPYNEQFF. The CDR3, as DNA: TGTGCCAGCAGCCCAGACAGGGACCCCTACAATGAGCAGTTCTTC.

This clonotype was detected only a few times. The gene calls are TRBV20-1 and TRBJ2-3, with TRBD2 identical over 7 bases. The CDR3 extends over 14 amino acids. In germline, CDR1 is DFQATT, CDR2 SNEGSKA (reference sequence). The V segment lost 6 bases and the J segment 2 bases; nucleotides outside the gene matches: 8. CDR3 DNA sequence: TGCAGTGCGAGACCTAGCGGTCTCACAGATACGCAGTATTTT. This translates into CSARPSGLTDTQYF.

V is TRBV11-2 and J is TRBJ2-7, with D perhaps being TRBD1 or TRBD2 (5 bases each). V dropped 5 bases and J dropped 3 bases, with 20 bases sitting between them. CDR1 and CDR2 from the germline V gene are SGHAT and FQNNGV. The CDR3 is 16 residues long. CDR3 sequence reads: CASSPLGRSGHYEQYF. The CDR3 nucleotides are TGTGCCAGCAGCCCCCTTGGAAGGAGCGGACACTACGAGCAGTACTTC.

This clonotype was detected a few times. CDR3 sequence: CASSWGTRYEQYF. CDR3 bases: TGCGCCAGCAGCTGGGGGACTAGATACGAGCAGTACTTC. The J gene is TRBJ2-7, the V gene TRBV5-1; 8 bases align to TRBD2. Germline V gene sequence: CDR1 SGHRS, CDR2 YFSETQ. V dropped 3 bases and J dropped 4; count of bases not matched to a gene: 3. The CDR3 spans 13 residues.

The chain is built from TRBV29-1 and TRBJ2-5; 10 nucleotides align to TRBD1. With the DNA end fitting TRBJ2-1 better, the J assignment may be wrong. This CDR3 spans 13 amino acids. CDR1 and CDR2 (germline): SQVTM, ANQGSEA. As DNA, the CDR3 is TGCAGCGTCCAGACAGGGGGCCAAGAGACCCAGTTCTTC. It yields the protein CSVQTGGQETQFF.